Below, 25 T cell receptor beta chains from the same sample are listed, as sequenced in a study of T cells in Graves' hyperthyroidism and ophthalmopathy. The investigators amplified TCR beta CDR3 regions from RNA transcripts. Carried out on the TCR CDR3, a first-round RT-PCR used the HTBI primer set. TCRdb independently ran MiXCR on the multiplex PCR reads; one entry per CDR3 protein. Seen here are roughly 290,000 distinct CDR3 sequences, more than 10% observed once, and the top ten hold almost 8%. Sequencing used blood. These receptors were obtained from a woman in her twenties or thirties with Graves' hyperthyroidism that later progressed to Graves' ophthalmopathy.

V and J are TRBV27 and TRBJ1-4, with a weak D call TRBD1 (5 bases). The V end was cut by 5 bases, the J end by 6 bases, with 16 bases between. The CDR3 length is 15 residues. In germline, CDR1 is MNHEY, CDR2 SMNVEV (reference sequence). The CDR3, as DNA: TGTGCCAGCAGTACCCTGGGGGGGGGAGATGAAAAACTGTTTTTT. It translates to CASSTLGGGDEKLFF.

This clonotype was recorded many times. The chain has TRBV7-2 and TRBJ2-7, with D unclear. CDR1 is SGHTA, CDR2 FQGNSA, per germline. Between the trimmed V and J ends, which lost 0 bases and 1 base, there was a span of 10 bases. The CDR3 runs 15 residues. As DNA, the CDR3 is TGTGCCAGCAGCTTAGCCAGCGCCGCTTCCTACGAGCAGTACTTC. Amino acid sequence: CASSLASAASYEQYF.

This clonotype was seen repeatedly, ten times or more. The CDR3 loop is CAIRDRSDYEQYF. Written as DNA, the CDR3 is TGTGCCATCAGGGACAGGTCGGACTACGAGCAGTACTTC. The V call is TRBV10-3, the J call TRBJ2-7; 7 nucleotides agree with TRBD1. The CDR3 has 13 residues. J lost 3 bases, V lost 6 bases, and 5 bases had no gene match. The V gene's germline CDR1 is ENHRY and CDR2 SYGVKD.

This clonotype was counted between two and nine times. The rearrangement uses TRBV7-2 and TRBJ2-2; D uncertain. The ends were cut back, 4 bases at V and 3 bases at J, with 15 bases in the middle. Germline CDR1 and CDR2: SGHTA and FQGNSA. This CDR3 is built from 16 residues. CDR3 loop: CASSSGGDFYTGELFF. CDR3 DNA sequence: TGTGCCAGCAGCTCCGGTGGTGACTTTTACACCGGGGAGCTGTTTTTT.

Points on this clonotype: At one of its ends the junction is not consistent with the germline gene, which may arise from a read error. V and J are TRBV7-3 and TRBJ1-5; D possibly corresponds to TRBD1 (5 bases). The CDR3 totals 15 residues. Looked up from germline, CDR1 is SGHTA and CDR2 is FQGTGA. The CDR3 sequence: CASSFWGPGGQPQHF. CDR3 sequence (DNA): TGTGCCAGCAGCTTTTGGGGCCCGGGGGGTCAGCCCCAGCACTTT.

This clonotype showed up many times. V is TRBV5-1 and J is TRBJ2-7; 8 positions agree with TRBD2. Germline CDR1 reads SGHRS; CDR2 reads YFSETQ. V dropped 3 bases and J dropped 6; count of bases not matched to a gene: 11. The CDR3 runs 15 residues. In DNA form, the CDR3 reads TGCGCCAGCAGCTCCCGTGGAGCGGGAGACTCCGAGCAGTACTTC. Translating it yields CASSSRGAGDSEQYF.

The chain combines TRBV3-2 with TRBJ2-1; no check of the table's D call, TRBD2, against the DNA was made. TRBV3-2 represents a pseudogene. The CDR3 extends over 18 amino acids. The CDR3 coding sequence is TGTGCCAGCAGCCAAGATCATGGTTGGGGGCCCTTCAGGAATGAGCAGTTCTTC. It yields the protein CASSQDHGWGPFRNEQFF.

In its sample, this clonotype was seen many times. This chain joins TRBV29-1 and TRBJ2-1; D not resolved. The CDR3 covers 12 residues. CDR1 is SQVTM and CDR2 is ANQGSEA in the germline V gene. Trimming removed 0 bases at V and 6 bases at J, with 6 bases between. Here the CDR3 reads CSVEDGGNEQFF. DNA of the CDR3: TGCAGCGTTGAAGATGGTGGCAATGAGCAGTTCTTC.

This clonotype was detected many times. This rearrangement joins TRBV7-9 to TRBJ2-5; the match to TRBD2 covers 7 bases. Germline-derived CDR1 and CDR2 are SEHNR and FQNEAQ (reference sequence). Losses at the gene ends were 1 base for V and 4 bases for J; bases not matched to a gene: 6. The CDR3 runs 15 residues. The CDR3 reads CASSLGTAGRETQYF. The CDR3, as DNA: TGTGCCAGCAGCTTAGGTACAGCGGGAAGAGAGACCCAGTACTTC.

The chain's CDR3 is CASSLTGGVYEQYF. The CDR3 bases are TGTGCCAGCAGCCTGACAGGGGGGGTTTACGAGCAGTACTTC. This chain uses TRBV6-2 or TRBV6-3 with TRBJ2-7; 9 bases align to TRBD1. Germline-derived CDR1 and CDR2 are MNHEY and SVGEGT. V lost 6 bases and J lost 4; bases outside the gene matches: 7. CDR3 length equals 14 residues.

This clonotype was observed many times. The V call is TRBV28, the J call TRBJ2-3; 9 positions match TRBD1. V shed 2 bases and J 1 base; nucleotides not matched to a gene: 1. CDR3 length: 15 residues. Germline CDR1 and CDR2: MDHEN and SYDVKM. The CDR3 sequence: CASSLDRGGTDTQYF. DNA for the CDR3: TGTGCCAGCAGTTTAGACAGGGGGGGCACAGATACGCAGTATTTT.

A note on this clonotype: A much larger clone lies one base from this, so it may be a read error. The rearrangement joins TRBV6-2 or TRBV6-3 to TRBJ2-7; D remains ambiguous. CDR3 size: 11 residues. The germline V gene encodes CDR1 MNHEY and CDR2 SVGEGT. The V end was cut by 11 bases, the J end by 0 bases, with 8 bases between. CDR3 in amino acids: CAGRFSYEQYF. CDR3 bases: TGTGCCGGCCGATTCTCCTACGAGCAGTACTTC.

The V call is TRBV7-9, the J call TRBJ2-3, with TRBD2 matching over 16 bases. V shed 6 bases, J shed 4 bases, and the junction held 7 bases outside the gene matches. The CDR3 runs to 17 residues. The germline CDR1 and CDR2 sequences are SEHNR and FQNEAQ (reference sequence). In DNA, the CDR3 is TGTGCCAGCAGTCGGGGACTAGCGGGAGGGCCCCCAGATACGCAGTATTTT. This codes for CASSRGLAGGPPDTQYF. Combining the CDR3 with reference TRBV7-9 and TRBJ2-3 gives the whole variable domain DTGVSQNPRHKITKRGQNVTFRCDPISEHNRLYWYRQTLGQGPEFLTYFQNEAQLEKSRLLSDRFSAERPKGSFSTLEIQRTEQGDSAMYLCASSRGLAGGPPDTQYFGPGTRLTVL.

This clonotype has at least ten counts. The V gene is TRBV20-1, the J gene TRBJ2-1; 10 bases line up with TRBD2. The CDR3 extends over 15 amino acids. J was trimmed by 8 bases and V by 7 bases; bases with no gene match: 14. The germline V gene has CDR1 DFQATT and CDR2 SNEGSKA (reference sequence). The CDR3 reads CSVTQREGLGHEQFF. CDR3 bases: TGCAGTGTTACCCAGCGGGAGGGCCTAGGGCATGAGCAGTTCTTC.

This clonotype was counted many times. The V gene is TRBV6-1, the J gene TRBJ2-7, with a possible D match to TRBD2 (6 bases). Germline-derived CDR1 and CDR2 are MNHNS and SASEGT. The CDR3 runs to 14 residues. Between the trimmed V and J ends, which lost 5 bases and 1 base, there was a span of 12 bases. The CDR3: CASSYGRGSYEQYF. CDR3 DNA: TGTGCCAGCAGTTATGGGCGGGGATCCTACGAGCAGTACTTC.

Concerning this clonotype itself: The CDR3 does not end in the conserved phenylalanine or tryptophan, so this is likely a read error. This chain links TRBV11-2 with TRBJ2-3; 16 nucleotides agree with TRBD2. Germline loops: CDR1 SGHAT, CDR2 FQNNGV. The CDR3 is 20 amino acids. V lost 5 bases, J lost 4 bases, and 15 bases stayed unmatched. The DNA of the CDR3 is TGTGCCAGCAGCACTTACTCGGGACTAGCGGGAGGGATCTCACCAGATACGCAGTATCTT. Encoded protein: CASSTYSGLAGGISPDTQYL.

CDR3 amino acids: CATSDPGGTDGELFF. CDR3 coding DNA: TGTGCCACCAGTGACCCCGGGGGGACGGACGGGGAGCTGTTTTTT. The chain recombines TRBV24-1 with TRBJ2-2; TRBD2 matches at 7 bases. V was clipped by 4 bases and J by 7 bases; unmatched bases: 8. Germline V gives CDR1 KGHDR, CDR2 SFDVKD. The CDR3 has 15 residues.

The table lists this clonotype with a few counts. The chain's CDR3 is CATSRDGQVNSPLHF. In DNA form, the CDR3 reads TGTGCCACCAGCAGAGATGGGCAGGTTAATTCACCCCTCCACTTT. The chain carries TRBV15 and TRBJ1-6; D not certain. Germline V gene sequence: CDR1 LNHNV, CDR2 YYDKDF (reference sequence). The CDR3 consists of 15 residues. The ends were cut back, 0 bases at V and 6 bases at J, with 9 bases in the middle.

This clonotype was counted many times. The rearrangement joins TRBV20-1 to TRBJ2-3; 8 bases line up with TRBD2. V gave up 6 bases and J gave up 5 bases; unmatched junction bases: 7. Germline V gene sequence: CDR1 DFQATT, CDR2 SNEGSKA (reference sequence). CDR3 length: 13 residues. The CDR3 reads CSALSGEGDTQYF. The DNA of the CDR3 is TGCAGTGCCCTTAGCGGGGAGGGAGATACGCAGTATTTT.

This clonotype was picked up many times. This chain links TRBV12-3 or TRBV12-4 with TRBJ2-2; the D is unclear. This CDR3 has 12 amino acids. V lost 5 bases to trimming and J lost 5 bases, with 6 bases between them. The CDR3 sequence is CASSPITGELFF. Here the CDR3 DNA reads TGTGCCAGCAGTCCGATAACCGGGGAGCTGTTTTTT.

The chain carries TRBV5-1 and TRBJ2-1; tentatively, D is TRBD1 or TRBD2 (5 bases each). Trimming left V 0 bases short and J 2 bases short, with 9 bases between. Germline V gene lookup returns CDR1 SGHRS and CDR2 YFSETQ. The CDR3 loop spans 15 amino acids. CDR3 sequence: CASSLGGLPYNEQFF. CDR3 sequence (DNA): TGCGCCAGCAGCTTGGGGGGGTTGCCCTACAATGAGCAGTTCTTC.

This clonotype was found many times. The rearrangement uses TRBV10-3 and TRBJ2-2; 12 bases line up with TRBD2. The V gene end was trimmed by 2 bases and the J gene end by 2 bases; junction bases not matched to a gene: 9. The length of the CDR3 is 19 residues. CDR1 is ENHRY, CDR2 SYGVKD, per germline. The CDR3: CAISEVMGLAGVNTGELFF. The CDR3 nucleotides read TGTGCCATCAGTGAGGTAATGGGACTAGCGGGCGTCAACACCGGGGAGCTGTTTTTT.

V and J are TRBV12-3 or TRBV12-4 and TRBJ2-7; 10 bases are shared with TRBD1. The CDR3 runs to 14 residues. The ends lost 1 base at V and 6 bases at J; junction bases unmatched: 3. CDR3: CASSLVGQGSEQYF. In DNA form, the CDR3 reads TGTGCCAGCAGTTTAGTGGGACAGGGGTCCGAGCAGTACTTC.

The rearrangement joins TRBV28 to TRBJ1-2, with 8 nucleotides matching TRBD1. This CDR3 comprises 12 residues. Per germline, CDR1 MDHEN and CDR2 SYDVKM. DNA for the CDR3: TGTACCACCGGACAGGGCAACTATGGCTACACCTTC. Encoded protein: CTTGQGNYGYTF.

As DNA, the CDR3 is TGTGCCAGCAGCGTCCTTGCAGGCTTTCAGGGGACCGGGGAGCTGTTTTTT. Translating gives CASSVLAGFQGTGELFF. The V gene is TRBV9, the J gene TRBJ2-2; perhaps TRBD1 as D (6 bases). Trimming pared 2 bases from V and 5 bases from J, leaving 19 bases between. The CDR3 is 17 amino acids. The germline V gene has CDR1 SGDLS and CDR2 YYNGEE. The full variable domain, with the rest looked up from reference TRBV9 and TRBJ2-2, is DSGVTQTPKHLITATGQRVTLRCSPRSGDLSVYWYQQSLDQGLQFLIQYYNGEERAKGNILERFSAQQFPDLHSELNLSSLELGDSALYFCASSVLAGFQGTGELFFGEGSRLTVL.